One sample yielded the 17 T cell receptor beta chains listed below, sequenced in a study of human T cells and chemical hapten exposure. This sample's time point: patch test 3, about 24 weeks after DPC sensitization. Treatment meaning: therapeutic diphenylcyclopropenone sensitization with weekly scalp DPC. Each CDR3 protein gets one entry after TCRdb re-called the RACE reads with MiXCR. The sample contains roughly 89,000 distinct CDR3 sequences, 11% of which appear only once. Sample: whole blood, taken in connection with sensitization to the hapten diphenylcyclopropenone (DPC). Source of these receptors: a woman aged 25 to 39 with alopecia areata. Some clones in this sample may be carry-over from other donors' samples.

This clonotype was recorded many times. The gene calls are TRBV6-4 and TRBJ1-6; tentatively, D is TRBD1 (5 bases). Germline assignment: CDR1 MRHNA and CDR2 SNTAGT. The CDR3 covers 13 residues. V was shortened by 3 bases and J by 10 bases, with 10 bases between the two germline ends. The chain's CDR3 is CASSDGGGSPLHF. CDR3 in DNA: TGTGCCAGCAGTGATGGGGGAGGATCACCCCTCCACTTT.

This clonotype has at least ten counts. The V gene is TRBV18, the J gene TRBJ2-7, with a tentative D call TRBD2 (7 bases). This CDR3 has 15 residues. CDR1 KGHSH and CDR2 LQKENI come from the germline V gene. V lost 6 bases to trimming and J lost 5 bases, with 20 bases between them. The CDR3: CASSPRGGAENEQYV. The CDR3, as DNA: TGTGCCAGCTCCCCAAGGGGGGGCGCTGAGAACGAGCAGTACGTC.

This clonotype turned up a few times. Germline and junction disagree at one end, which may indicate a read error. The chain is built from TRBV28 and TRBJ1-5; D is uncertain. CDR1 and CDR2 (germline): MDHEN, SYDVKM. CDR3 size: 11 residues. DNA of the CDR3: TGTGCCAGCAGTTCCAATCAGCACCAGCATTTT. Protein product: CASSSNQHQHF.

The sample holds many counts of this clonotype. The chain combines TRBV6-2 or TRBV6-3 with TRBJ2-6; either TRBD1 or TRBD2 may supply D (6 bases each). Germline CDR1 and CDR2: MNHEY and SVGEGT. CDR3 length equals 15 residues. Trimming stripped 7 bases from V and 0 bases from J, with 10 bases between. The CDR3 DNA reads TGTGCCAGCATGGGGGGCGGCTCTGGGGCCAACGTCCTGACTTTC. Translating gives CASMGGGSGANVLTF.

This clonotype was seen ten or more times. The chain has TRBV28 and TRBJ2-7; possibly TRBD1 or TRBD2 for D (7 bases each). Germline CDR1 and CDR2: MDHEN and SYDVKM. Trimming shortened V by 4 bases and J by 3 bases, and 16 bases separated the two germline ends. The CDR3 runs 15 residues. This CDR3 reads CASSSPAGQNYEQYF. As DNA, the CDR3 is TGTGCCAGCAGTTCCCCAGCGGGACAGAACTACGAGCAGTACTTC.

This clonotype was recorded at least ten times. An end of the junction differs from the germline gene, which may be a read error. The chain joins TRBV29-1 to TRBJ1-1; no definite D call. The germline V gene has CDR1 SQVTM and CDR2 ANQGSEA. This CDR3 comprises 14 residues. For the CDR3, the DNA is TGCAGCGTTGAATTATATGCGGGAAACATTGAAGCTTTCTTT. Protein product: CSVELYAGNIEAFF. The complete variable domain, with remaining parts taken from reference TRBV29-1 and TRBJ1-1, reads SAVISQKPSRDICQRGTSLTIQCQVDSQVTMMFWYRQQPGQSLTLIATANQGSEATYESGFVIDKFPISRPNLTFSTLTVSNMSPEDSSIYLCSVELYAGNIEAFFGQGTRLTVV.

The chain is built from TRBV12-3 or TRBV12-4 and TRBJ2-2; D not resolved. This CDR3 region has 14 residues. V lost 6 bases and J lost 6, with 14 bases in between. The chain's CDR3 is CASRLTPAPGELFF. The CDR3 DNA reads TGTGCCAGCAGGCTGACTCCAGCACCCGGGGAGCTGTTTTTT.

This clonotype was counted ten times or more. The rearrangement uses TRBV3-1 and TRBJ1-5; no reliable D call. The V gene's germline CDR1 is LGHDT and CDR2 YNNKEL (reference sequence). This CDR3 contains 15 residues. V was shortened by 0 bases and J by 7 bases, with 13 bases between the two germline ends. The CDR3 sequence is CASSQDLKGGQPQHF. The CDR3 coding sequence is TGTGCCAGCAGCCAAGATTTAAAGGGTGGACAGCCCCAGCATTTT.

The table lists this clonotype with many counts. The V gene is TRBV20-1, the J gene TRBJ1-5; 9 nucleotides align to TRBD1. The CDR3 spans 13 residues. With V trimmed by 6 bases and J by 7 bases, 7 bases remained unmatched. CDR1 and CDR2 from the germline V gene are DFQATT and SNEGSKA (reference sequence). The CDR3 nucleotides are TGCAGTGCAAGTGGGACAGGGCACCAGCCCCAGCATTTT. Protein: CSASGTGHQPQHF.

This clonotype was observed a handful of times. The chain employs TRBV28 and TRBJ2-5; no clear D. Trimming cost V 5 bases and J 1 base, with 5 bases left between them. Germline CDR1 MDHEN, CDR2 SYDVKM. The CDR3 runs 12 residues. The CDR3 bases are TGTGCCAGCAGTCAGACCCAAGAGACCCAGTACTTC. This sequence encodes CASSQTQETQYF.

The V and J genes are TRBV9 and TRBJ2-2; D remains unclear. V was trimmed by 2 bases and J by 1 base, leaving 0 bases between them. There are 12 residues in the CDR3. Germline assignment: CDR1 SGDLS and CDR2 YYNGEE. In DNA, the CDR3 is TGTGCCAGCAGCGTGAACACCGGGGAGCTGTTTTTT. This codes for CASSVNTGELFF.

The chain is built from TRBV4-1 and TRBJ2-1; no clear D. The CDR3 consists of 12 residues. Germline-derived CDR1 and CDR2 are MGHRA and YSYEKL. The V and J ends lost 1 base and 7 bases respectively, with 5 bases between them. DNA for the CDR3: TGCGCCAGCAGCCAAGTCGGGAATGAGCAGTTCTTC. This sequence encodes CASSQVGNEQFF.

This clonotype has ten or more counts. The CDR3 region is CASSPLLDPGTSYEQYF. The CDR3, as DNA: TGTGCCAGCAGTCCCCTTCTTGATCCAGGGACGTCCTACGAGCAGTACTTC. J is TRBJ2-7 and V is TRBV27, with D perhaps given as TRBD1 or TRBD2 (5 bases each). CDR3 length: 17 residues. Germline V gene lookup returns CDR1 MNHEY and CDR2 SMNVEV (reference sequence). V was shortened by 5 bases and J by 1 base, with 21 bases between the two germline ends.

The V call is TRBV29-1, the J call TRBJ2-5; maybe TRBD2 (5 bases). V was clipped by 5 bases and J by 4 bases, with 14 bases between them. Per the germline V gene, CDR1 is SQVTM and CDR2 is ANQGSEA. This CDR3 comprises 13 residues. The CDR3 region has the DNA TGCAGCGTTCGAAAGGCAGGAGGAGAGACCCAGTACTTC. Translation: CSVRKAGGETQYF.

This clonotype was picked up a small number of times. The rearrangement joins TRBV29-1 to TRBJ2-2; D tentatively fits TRBD1 or TRBD2 (5 bases each). V was trimmed by 3 bases and J by 2 bases, leaving 10 bases between them. The CDR3 extends over 14 amino acids. Germline V lookup: CDR1 SQVTM, CDR2 ANQGSEA. CDR3 amino acids: CSVEQGANTGELFF. As DNA, the CDR3 is TGCAGCGTTGAGCAGGGAGCAAACACCGGGGAGCTGTTTTTT.

There are many counts of this clonotype. The V gene is TRBV24-1, the J gene TRBJ2-7; D is unresolved. The CDR3 contains 15 residues. Germline loops: CDR1 KGHDR, CDR2 SFDVKD. V lost 1 base to trimming and J lost 0 bases, with 9 bases between them. CDR3 DNA sequence: TGTGCCACCAGTGATTTATGCAGAAGCTCCTACGAGCAGTACGTC. Translating it yields CATSDLCRSSYEQYV.

There are many counts of this clonotype. V is TRBV27 and J is TRBJ2-1, with D maybe TRBD1 (6 bases). V gave up 4 bases and J gave up 3 bases, with 7 bases separating them. Germline CDR1 reads MNHEY; CDR2 reads SMNVEV (reference sequence). The length of the CDR3 is 13 residues. CDR3 loop: CASSWDNYNEQFF. DNA of the CDR3: TGTGCCAGCAGTTGGGACAACTACAATGAGCAGTTCTTC.